This TCR beta chain is drawn from a study of OX40 agonist ivuxolimab in advanced cancers. Study information: In this trial design, patients received ivuxolimab intravenously at 0.01 to 10 mg/kg every 2 weeks. The study, taken as a whole, reports: Relative to CD4+ cells, CD8+ T cells on average had more expanded clones. Relatively little clonal expansion, among the lowest observed, appeared in partial responders at 0.1-3.0 mg/kg.

Germline V gene sequence: CDR1 KGHSH, CDR2 LQKENI. V was trimmed by 3 bases and J by 1 base, leaving 3 bases between them. The CDR3 runs 13 residues. Repertoires were generated with immunoSEQ multiplex PCR, while TCRdb's copy carries only in-frame clones and drops some. The table lists about 54,000 clones, approximately 91% of them singletons. Concerning this clone itself: Its specificity is not known.

The TCR originated in an adult with an advanced solid tumor such as melanoma, head and neck, liver or kidney cancer. The specimen comprised CD4+ or CD8+ T cells sorted from blood, sampled in a trial of the OX40 agonist ivuxolimab. The chain carries TRBV18 and TRBJ2-2; unclear D gene. As DNA, the CDR3 is TGTGCCAGCTCACCCATGAACACCGGGGAGCTGTTTTTT. This sequence encodes CASSPMNTGELFF.